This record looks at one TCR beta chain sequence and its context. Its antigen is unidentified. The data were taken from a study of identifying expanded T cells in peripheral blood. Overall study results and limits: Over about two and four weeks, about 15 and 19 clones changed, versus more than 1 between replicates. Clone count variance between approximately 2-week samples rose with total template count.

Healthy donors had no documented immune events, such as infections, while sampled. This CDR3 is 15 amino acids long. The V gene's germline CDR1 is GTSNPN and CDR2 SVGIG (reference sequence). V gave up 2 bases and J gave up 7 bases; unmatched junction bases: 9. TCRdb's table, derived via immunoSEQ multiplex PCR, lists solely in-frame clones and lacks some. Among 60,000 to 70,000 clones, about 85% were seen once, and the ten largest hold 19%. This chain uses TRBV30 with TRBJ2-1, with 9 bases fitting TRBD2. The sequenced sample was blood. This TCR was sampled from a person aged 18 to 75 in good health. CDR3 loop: CAWSWFSGGGNEQFF. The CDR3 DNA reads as TGTGCCTGGAGTTGGTTTAGCGGGGGCGGGAATGAGCAGTTCTTC.